The present T cell receptor (beta chain) was sequenced within a study of cytomegalovirus exposure and HLA in healthy donors. Study background: The Caucasian-associated ancestry cluster contained roughly four fifths of the roughly 390 genotyped donors.

The CDR3 consists of 15 residues. Germline V CDR1 and CDR2: MNHEY, SMNVEV (reference sequence). After removal of 10 bases from V and 3 bases from J, the junction contained 11 bases not matched to a gene. Findings and limits, study-wide: Association of a missense DCLRE1C variant with TCR beta V- and J-gene trimming was reported in a later analysis. Presence/absence analyses rested on an assumption that sequencing depth was roughly uniform across donors. The study listed 164 cytomegalovirus-associated TCR beta chains.

The PCR had 60 Vbeta and 13 Jbeta primers. Sequenced by immunoSEQ multiplex PCR; TCRdb stores in-frame clones only, minus some. The table shows roughly 190,000 clones, with 80% to 85% occurring only once. Remarks on this clone: Its cognate antigen is unknown.

The chain joins TRBV27 to TRBJ1-5, with 8 bases aligning to TRBD1. The material sequenced was PBMCs. The source is a woman between 18 and 29 years old in good health and CMV-seronegative. This CDR3 is CATSGTGDYNQPQHF. The CDR3, as DNA: TGTGCCACCTCCGGGACAGGTGACTACAATCAGCCCCAGCATTTT.